The entry that follows covers one T cell receptor beta chain sequence. Its antigen is unknown. No per-base quality is available; no much larger clone lies one base away. The sample belongs to a study of T cell changes during pregnancy in multiple sclerosis (dated by TCRdb to about 2019). Some background on the complete study: In women with multiple sclerosis, the researchers looked at how the T cell repertoire shifted as pregnancy progressed.

Libraries were made using the immunoSEQ multiplex PCR assay. Drawn from immuneACCESS, this table holds only the in-frame rearrangements with V and J called that TCRdb kept. Clones are partly lost; checked studies trace under half to an unresolved V gene and leave the rest unexplained. Across this sample there are about 97,000 clones, with 90% seen only once. Roughly 0.79% of the sample is taken by the ten largest. V and J lose 4 bases and 7 bases, and a span of 17 bases separates them. There are 15 amino acids in the CDR3, from cysteine to phenylalanine inclusive. The read is trimmed to its CDR3 DNA, 45 bases read in frame from base 1. Taken from the germline V gene (reference sequence), the CDR1 and CDR2 loops are SGHNT and YYREEE.

The sequenced sample was peripheral blood, obtained in the second trimester of pregnancy. The rearranged segments are TRBV5-4 and TRBJ1-4; 6 matching bases give a weak D call of TRBD1. The sequence was obtained from a female donor in good health, enrolled as a control in a pregnancy study. The DNA reads TGTGCCAGCAGCCGCACGGGACAAAGAGGTGAAAAACTGTTTTTT. Its translation is CASSRTGQRGEKLFF.